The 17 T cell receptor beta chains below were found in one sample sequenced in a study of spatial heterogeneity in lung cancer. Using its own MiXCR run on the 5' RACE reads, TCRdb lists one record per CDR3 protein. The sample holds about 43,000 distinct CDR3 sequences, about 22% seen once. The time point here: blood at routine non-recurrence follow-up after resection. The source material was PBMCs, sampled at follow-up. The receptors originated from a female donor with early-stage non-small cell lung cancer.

CDR3 sequence reads: CSGGQGATIYF. DNA for the CDR3: TGCAGCGGGGGACAGGGTGCCACCATATATTTT. The chain is built from TRBV29-1 and TRBJ1-3, with 9 bases identical to TRBD1. V was pared by 7 bases and J by 9 bases, with 4 bases of the junction left unmatched. Per germline, CDR1 SQVTM and CDR2 ANQGSEA. The CDR3 sequence is 11 residues long.

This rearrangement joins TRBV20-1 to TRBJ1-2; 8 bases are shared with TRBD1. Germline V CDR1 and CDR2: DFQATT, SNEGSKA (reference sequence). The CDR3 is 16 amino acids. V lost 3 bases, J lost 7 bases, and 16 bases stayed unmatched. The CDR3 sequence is CSARSGRGRGGSGYTF. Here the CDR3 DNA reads TGCAGTGCTAGGTCGGGCAGGGGGCGCGGTGGAAGTGGCTACACCTTC.

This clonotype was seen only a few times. CDR3 protein: CASSSDLLGPDTQYF. The CDR3 bases are TGTGCCAGCAGCTCCGACTTACTAGGGCCAGATACGCAGTATTTT. The rearrangement joins TRBV7-9 to TRBJ2-3; D perhaps matches TRBD2 (5 bases). From germline, CDR1 is SEHNR and CDR2 FQNEAQ (reference sequence). The CDR3 is 15 residues long. Trimming pared 4 bases from V and 4 bases from J, leaving 15 bases between.

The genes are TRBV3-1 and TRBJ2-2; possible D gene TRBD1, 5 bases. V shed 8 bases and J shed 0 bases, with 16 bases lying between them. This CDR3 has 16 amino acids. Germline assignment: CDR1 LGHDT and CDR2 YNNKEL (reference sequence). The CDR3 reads CASGYPRGSNTGELFF. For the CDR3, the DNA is TGTGCCAGCGGGTACCCAAGGGGTTCGAACACCGGGGAGCTGTTTTTT.

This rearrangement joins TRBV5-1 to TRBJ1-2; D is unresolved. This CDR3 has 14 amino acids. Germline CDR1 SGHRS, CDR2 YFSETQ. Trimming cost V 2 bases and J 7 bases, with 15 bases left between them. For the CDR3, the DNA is TGCGCCAGCAGCTTCGACGTAACCTTCGGTGGCTACACCTTC. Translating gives CASSFDVTFGGYTF.

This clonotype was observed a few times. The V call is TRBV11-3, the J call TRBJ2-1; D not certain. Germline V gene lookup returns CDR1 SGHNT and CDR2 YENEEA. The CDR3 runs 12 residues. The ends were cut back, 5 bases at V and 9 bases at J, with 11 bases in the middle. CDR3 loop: CASSPLEGEQFF. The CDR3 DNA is TGTGCCAGCAGCCCCCTAGAAGGTGAGCAGTTCTTC.

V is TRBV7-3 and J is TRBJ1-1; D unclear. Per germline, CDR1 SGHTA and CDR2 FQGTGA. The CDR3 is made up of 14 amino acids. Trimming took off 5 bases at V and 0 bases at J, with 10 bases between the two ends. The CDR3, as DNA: TGTGCCAGCAGCCCCTCCGGGTTGAACACTGAAGCTTTCTTT. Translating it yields CASSPSGLNTEAFF.

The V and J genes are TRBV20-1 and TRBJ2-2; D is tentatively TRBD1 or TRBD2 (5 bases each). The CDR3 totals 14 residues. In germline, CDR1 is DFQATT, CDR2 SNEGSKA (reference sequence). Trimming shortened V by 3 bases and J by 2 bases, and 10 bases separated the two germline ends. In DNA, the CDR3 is TGCAGTGCTAGGAGGGACGGAAACACCGGGGAGCTGTTTTTT. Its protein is CSARRDGNTGELFF.

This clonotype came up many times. This CDR3 is CASSQTLLSYNEQFF. The CDR3 coding sequence is TGTGCCAGCAGCCAAACTCTACTCTCCTACAATGAGCAGTTCTTC. This chain links TRBV4-2 with TRBJ2-1; D is unresolved. Per germline, CDR1 LGHNA and CDR2 YNFKEQ. The V end lost 2 bases, the J end lost 0 bases, and 8 bases lay between the germline ends. The CDR3 is 15 residues long.

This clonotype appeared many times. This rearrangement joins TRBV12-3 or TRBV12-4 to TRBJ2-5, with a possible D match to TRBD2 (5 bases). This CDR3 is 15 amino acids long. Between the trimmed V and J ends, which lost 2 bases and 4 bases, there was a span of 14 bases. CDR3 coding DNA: TGTGCCAGCAGTTTAATCGCGGGTTTCGGAGAGACCCAGTACTTC. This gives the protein CASSLIAGFGETQYF.

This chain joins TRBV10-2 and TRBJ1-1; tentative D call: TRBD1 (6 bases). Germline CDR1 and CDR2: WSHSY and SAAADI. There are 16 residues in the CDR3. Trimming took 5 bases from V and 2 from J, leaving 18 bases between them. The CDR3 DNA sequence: TGCGCCAGCAGTCCGACGGGCAGGGGCGGTAACACTGAAGCTTTCTTT. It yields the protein CASSPTGRGGNTEAFF.

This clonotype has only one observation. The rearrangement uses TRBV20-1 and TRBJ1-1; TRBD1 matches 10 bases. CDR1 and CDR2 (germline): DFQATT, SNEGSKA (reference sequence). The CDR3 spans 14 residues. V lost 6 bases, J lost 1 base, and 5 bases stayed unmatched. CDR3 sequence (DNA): TGCAGTGCATGGGACAGGGGAGGGAACACTGAAGCTTTCTTT. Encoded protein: CSAWDRGGNTEAFF.

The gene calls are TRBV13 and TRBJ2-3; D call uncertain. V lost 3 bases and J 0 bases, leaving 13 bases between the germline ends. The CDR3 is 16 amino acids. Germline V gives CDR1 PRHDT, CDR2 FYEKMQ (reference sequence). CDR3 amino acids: CASSLLRGLSTDTQYF. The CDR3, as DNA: TGTGCCAGCAGCTTGCTGCGAGGCCTCAGCACAGATACGCAGTATTTT. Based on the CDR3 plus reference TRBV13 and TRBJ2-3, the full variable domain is AAGVIQSPRHLIKEKRETATLKCYPIPRHDTVYWYQQGPGQDPQFLISFYEKMQSDKGSIPDRFSAQQFSDYHSELNMSSLELGDSALYFCASSLLRGLSTDTQYFGPGTRLTVL.

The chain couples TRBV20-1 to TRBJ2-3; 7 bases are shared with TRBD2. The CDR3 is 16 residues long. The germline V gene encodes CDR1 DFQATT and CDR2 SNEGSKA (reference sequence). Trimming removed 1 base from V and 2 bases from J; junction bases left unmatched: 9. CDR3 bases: TGCAGTGCTAGAGGTGGGGCTAGCGGCCCCACAGATACGCAGTATTTT. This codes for CSARGGASGPTDTQYF.

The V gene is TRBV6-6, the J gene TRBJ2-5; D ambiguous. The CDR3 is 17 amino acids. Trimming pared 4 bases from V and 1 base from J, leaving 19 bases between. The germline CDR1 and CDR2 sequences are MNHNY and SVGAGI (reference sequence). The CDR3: CASSSGGRTVGQETQYF. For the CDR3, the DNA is TGTGCCAGCAGTTCGGGCGGCCGTACGGTGGGCCAAGAGACCCAGTACTTC.

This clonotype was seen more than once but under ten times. The CDR3 DNA follows: TGTGCCTGGAAGCTCGGGGAAAACACTGAAGCTTTCTTT. Amino acids: CAWKLGENTEAFF. The chain carries TRBV30 and TRBJ1-1; D unclear. The CDR3 is 13 residues long. Trimming shortened V by 4 bases and J by 2 bases, and 11 bases separated the two germline ends. CDR1 GTSNPN and CDR2 SVGIG come from the germline V gene (reference sequence).

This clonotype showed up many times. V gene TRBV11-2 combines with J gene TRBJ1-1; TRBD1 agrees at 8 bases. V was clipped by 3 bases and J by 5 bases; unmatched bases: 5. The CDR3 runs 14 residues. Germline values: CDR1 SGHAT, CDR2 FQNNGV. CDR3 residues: CASSFGDRRTEAFF. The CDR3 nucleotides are TGTGCCAGCAGCTTTGGGGACAGGAGGACTGAAGCTTTCTTT.